Below, 10 T cell receptor beta chains from the same sample are listed, as sequenced in a study of blood T cell repertoires in COVID-19. The table came from immunoSEQ multiplex PCR; TCRdb's copy has only in-frame clones and leaves some out. The repertoire holds roughly 230,000 clones, with 85% to 95% as singletons. Source material: peripheral blood. The receptors stem from a young man with COVID-19, enrolled during active disease.

The rearrangement links TRBV27 to TRBJ1-4; weak D call: TRBD1 (6 bases). The CDR3 extends over 12 amino acids. Germline CDR1 is MNHEY and CDR2 is SMNVEV (reference sequence). The V and J ends lost 3 bases and 11 bases respectively, with 10 bases between them. The CDR3 nucleotides read TGTGCCAGCAGTTTTGTGGGGGCCAAACTGTTTTTT. This sequence encodes CASSFVGAKLFF. Drawing the rest from reference TRBV27 and TRBJ1-4, the complete variable domain is EAQVTQNPRYLITVTGKKLTVTCSQNMNHEYMSWYRQDPGLGLRQIYYSMNVEVTDKGDVPEGYKVSRKEKRNFPLILESPSPNQTSLYFCASSFVGAKLFFGSGTQLSVL.

This rearrangement joins TRBV7-3 to TRBJ2-1; possible D gene TRBD2, 5 bases. CDR1 is SGHTA, CDR2 FQGTGA, per germline. Trimming cost V 3 bases and J 5 bases, with 11 bases left between them. The CDR3 spans 14 residues. CDR3 region: CASSLIGADNEQFF. CDR3 nucleotide sequence: TGTGCCAGCAGCTTGATTGGAGCGGACAATGAGCAGTTCTTC.

The rearrangement joins TRBV5-5 to TRBJ1-3, with 8 bases aligning to TRBD1. The CDR3 consists of 15 residues. Germline V gene sequence: CDR1 SGHKS, CDR2 YYEKEE (reference sequence). V dropped 4 bases and J dropped 3; count of bases not matched to a gene: 6. The CDR3 region is CASSTTGVVGNTIYF. The CDR3 bases are TGTGCCAGCAGCACGACAGGGGTTGTTGGAAACACCATATATTTT.

In its sample, this clone was seen once. The gene calls are TRBV5-6 and TRBJ1-2; TRBD1 aligns across 8 bases. V trimming: 0 bases; J trimming: 10 bases; junction bases outside the gene matches: 5. Germline lookup yields CDR1 SGHDT and CDR2 YYEEEE. This CDR3 is built from 13 residues. The DNA of the CDR3 is TGTGCCAGCAGCTTGGAGGGACAGGAGATCTACACCTTC. This gives the protein CASSLEGQEIYTF.

The rearrangement uses TRBV19 and TRBJ1-2, with D perhaps TRBD1 (5 bases). Looked up from germline, CDR1 is LNHDA and CDR2 is SQIVND (reference sequence). The CDR3 spans 13 residues. V lost 5 bases to trimming and J lost 7 bases, with 14 bases between them. In nucleotides, the CDR3 is TGTGCCAGTAGTGCTGCAGGGATGGGTGGCTACACCTTC. Protein sequence: CASSAAGMGGYTF.

This clone has just one count. The V call is TRBV10-3, the J call TRBJ1-1; TRBD1 is a possible D gene (6 bases). The CDR3 covers 13 residues. The germline V gene has CDR1 ENHRY and CDR2 SYGVKD. Trimming took off 6 bases at V and 1 base at J, with 9 bases between the two ends. The CDR3 reads CAISGTKNTEAFF. The CDR3 DNA sequence: TGTGCCATCAGCGGGACAAAGAACACTGAAGCTTTCTTT.

The J gene is TRBJ1-6, the V gene TRBV7-9; no clear D. CDR1 and CDR2 (germline): SEHNR, FQNEAQ (reference sequence). The CDR3 is 19 residues long. Deletions cut 4 bases from V and 2 bases from J, with 21 bases between. The DNA for the CDR3 is TGTGCCAGCAGCTCCCCCCGGGAGGGCGTTTCCCCCTATAATTCACCCCTCCACTTT. The encoded protein is CASSSPREGVSPYNSPLHF.

This clone was picked up one time. The chain is built from TRBV7-9 and TRBJ1-1; D might be TRBD1 (5 bases). Germline values: CDR1 SEHNR, CDR2 FQNEAQ (reference sequence). The length of the CDR3 is 13 residues. Trimming took off 3 bases at V and 4 bases at J, with 9 bases between the two ends. The CDR3 nucleotides read TGTGCCAGCAGCTTTACAGGCGCCACTGAAGCTTTCTTT. This sequence encodes CASSFTGATEAFF.

The chain is built from TRBV4-1 and TRBJ2-4; D is unresolved. V gave up 1 base and J gave up 0 bases, with 10 bases separating them. This CDR3 contains 16 residues. Germline V gene sequence: CDR1 MGHRA, CDR2 YSYEKL. The CDR3 DNA is TGCGCCAGCAGCCAAGGACTCCCCTTAGCCAAAAACATTCAGTACTTC. The encoded protein is CASSQGLPLAKNIQYF.

J is TRBJ1-6 and V is TRBV10-3, with 11 nucleotides matching TRBD1. J lost 6 bases, V lost 2 bases, and 6 bases had no gene match. Germline V gene lookup returns CDR1 ENHRY and CDR2 SYGVKD. The CDR3 has 17 amino acids. In nucleotides, the CDR3 is TGTGCCATCAGTGAGCGAGGACAGGGGGCCGGTAATTCACCCCTCCACTTT. It translates to CAISERGQGAGNSPLHF.